The 27 T cell receptor beta chains below were found in one sample sequenced in a study of Ad26.COV2.S vaccination and SARS-CoV-2 variants. Repertoires were generated with immunoSEQ multiplex PCR, while TCRdb's copy carries only in-frame clones and drops some. Among about 350,000 clones listed, about 90% were seen once. Here the sequenced sample was peripheral blood, taken after recovery from COVID-19. These receptors came from a human donor who had recovered from COVID-19.

The chain joins TRBV6-2 or TRBV6-3 to TRBJ2-1; D remains ambiguous. CDR3 size: 14 residues. Germline-derived CDR1 and CDR2 are MNHEY and SVGEGT. Deletions cut 1 base from V and 2 bases from J, with 6 bases between. This CDR3 reads CASSYLSAYNEQFF. As DNA, the CDR3 is TGTGCCAGCAGTTACTTGTCAGCCTACAATGAGCAGTTCTTC.

The rearrangement links TRBV7-3 to TRBJ2-2, with D uncertain. The CDR3 spans 15 residues. With 5 bases removed from V and 1 base from J, the gap between germline ends came to 11 bases. Germline CDR1 reads SGHTA; CDR2 reads FQGTGA. This CDR3 reads CASSPDARNTGELFF. CDR3 nucleotides: TGTGCCAGCAGCCCAGATGCACGGAACACCGGGGAGCTGTTTTTT.

The rearrangement links TRBV4-1 to TRBJ2-7; TRBD2 matches 11 bases. CDR3 length: 16 amino acids. V shed 3 bases and J 1 base; nucleotides not matched to a gene: 5. Germline-derived CDR1 and CDR2 are MGHRA and YSYEKL. CDR3 sequence: CASSQVAGGPSYEQYF. The CDR3 DNA sequence: TGCGCCAGCAGCCAGGTAGCGGGGGGGCCTTCCTACGAGCAGTACTTC.

Relative to its sample, this clone is medium-sized. The chain is built from TRBV4-3 and TRBJ1-4; possible D gene TRBD1, 5 bases. The CDR3 runs 18 residues. In germline, CDR1 is LGHNA, CDR2 YSLEER. Trimming stripped 0 bases from V and 0 bases from J, with 14 bases between. This chain's CDR3 is CASSQDPGTDATNEKLFF. The CDR3 DNA is TGCGCCAGCAGCCAAGACCCCGGGACCGATGCAACTAATGAAAAACTGTTTTTT.

V gene TRBV19 combines with J gene TRBJ1-2; D uncertain. The CDR3 is 13 amino acids. In germline, CDR1 is LNHDA, CDR2 SQIVND (reference sequence). Trimming cost V 6 bases and J 6 bases, with 14 bases left between them. CDR3 loop: CASSTVIGDGYTF. Written as DNA, the CDR3 is TGTGCCAGTAGCACCGTCATCGGAGATGGCTACACCTTC. Complete variable domain (other parts from reference TRBV19 and TRBJ1-2): DGGITQSPKYLFRKEGQNVTLSCEQNLNHDAMYWYRQDPGQGLRLIYYSQIVNDFQKGDIAEGYSVSREKKESFPLTVTSAQKNPTAFYLCASSTVIGDGYTFGSGTRLTVV.

The V call is TRBV29-1, the J call TRBJ1-3; D remains ambiguous. This CDR3 is 13 amino acids long. Germline assignment: CDR1 SQVTM and CDR2 ANQGSEA. V lost 0 bases and J lost 4, with 7 bases in between. For the CDR3, the DNA is TGCAGCGTTGAAGATCTCAAGGGAAACACCATATATTTT. It encodes CSVEDLKGNTIYF.

V and J are TRBV18 and TRBJ1-1; D gene ambiguous. CDR1 and CDR2 (germline): KGHSH, LQKENI. The CDR3 is made up of 14 amino acids. With 2 bases removed from V and 6 bases from J, the gap between germline ends came to 13 bases. The CDR3: CASSPGVGRAEAFF. In DNA, the CDR3 is TGTGCCAGCTCACCAGGGGTCGGGCGAGCTGAAGCTTTCTTT.

The J gene is TRBJ2-2, the V gene TRBV10-3; 7 positions match TRBD1. The germline CDR1 and CDR2 sequences are ENHRY and SYGVKD. The junction had 12 bases not matched to a gene; V was cut back by 9 bases and J by 5 bases. The CDR3 covers 15 residues. CDR3: CAISDVRQGTGELFF. The CDR3 nucleotides are TGTGCCATTTCTGACGTAAGACAGGGAACCGGGGAGCTGTTTTTT.

This CDR3 reads CASSTNEKLFF. CDR3 bases: TGTGCCAGCAGCACCAATGAAAAACTGTTTTTT. The rearrangement links TRBV7-8 to TRBJ1-4, with D hard to call. The V end lost 5 bases, the J end lost 5 bases, and 3 bases lay between the germline ends. The CDR3 sequence is 11 residues long. Germline V lookup: CDR1 SGHVS, CDR2 FQNEAQ.

The chain is built from TRBV14 and TRBJ2-1; D may be TRBD1 (6 bases). The V end was cut by 1 base, the J end by 4 bases, with 14 bases between. The V gene's germline CDR1 is SGHDN and CDR2 FVKESK. There are 16 residues in the CDR3. The CDR3 protein is CASSQVGQPPYNEQFF. In DNA, the CDR3 is TGTGCCAGCAGCCAAGTTGGACAGCCCCCTTACAATGAGCAGTTCTTC. Supplemented by reference TRBV14 and TRBJ2-1, the full variable domain reads EAGVTQFPSHSVIEKGQTVTLRCDPISGHDNLYWYRRVMGKEIKFLLHFVKESKQDESGMPNNRFLAERTGGTYSTLKVQPAELEDSGVYFCASSQVGQPPYNEQFFGPGTRLTVL.

This chain links TRBV25-1 with TRBJ1-1; D possibly corresponds to TRBD1 (6 bases). Germline V lookup: CDR1 MGHDK, CDR2 SYGVNS. The length of the CDR3 is 12 residues. V gave up 3 bases and J gave up 10 bases, with 12 bases separating them. CDR3 nucleotides: TGTGCCAGCAGTGATTCAGGGGTTTCAGCTTTCTTT. This gives the protein CASSDSGVSAFF.

The chain links TRBV6-5 to TRBJ1-1; TRBD1 aligns across 10 bases. V shed 4 bases, J shed 0 bases, and the junction held 5 bases outside the gene matches. This CDR3 contains 16 residues. Germline lookup yields CDR1 MNHEY and CDR2 SVGAGI. The CDR3 reads CASSSGTGVLNTEAFF. CDR3 in DNA: TGTGCCAGCAGTTCCGGGACAGGGGTATTGAACACTGAAGCTTTCTTT.

J is TRBJ2-3 and V is TRBV19; 13 bases agree with TRBD2. V lost 1 base to trimming and J lost 12 bases; unmatched junction nucleotides: 10. Germline V gives CDR1 LNHDA, CDR2 SQIVND (reference sequence). The CDR3 has 16 amino acids. CDR3 DNA sequence: TGTGCCAGTAGTATAGTCCTGGGGACTAGCGGGGAGTTTCAGTATTTT. Translating gives CASSIVLGTSGEFQYF. Supplemented by reference TRBV19 and TRBJ2-3, the full variable domain reads DGGITQSPKYLFRKEGQNVTLSCEQNLNHDAMYWYRQDPGQGLRLIYYSQIVNDFQKGDIAEGYSVSREKKESFPLTVTSAQKNPTAFYLCASSIVLGTSGEFQYFGPGTRLTVL.

The CDR3 is CASSYGRNTEAFF. In nucleotides, the CDR3 is TGTGCCAGCAGCTACGGACGGAACACTGAAGCTTTCTTT. The rearrangement uses TRBV12-3 or TRBV12-4 and TRBJ1-1; D remains unclear. The V and J ends lost 6 bases and 1 base respectively, with 9 bases between them. This CDR3 has 13 residues.

The chain uses TRBV9 and TRBJ1-2; D uncertain. The V end lost 3 bases, the J end lost 12 bases, and 12 bases lay between the germline ends. CDR1 and CDR2 from the germline V gene are SGDLS and YYNGEE. The CDR3 is made up of 11 amino acids. The CDR3 protein is CASSGDSLDTF. The CDR3 coding sequence is TGTGCCAGCAGCGGCGACTCCCTTGACACCTTC.

V gene TRBV10-3 combines with J gene TRBJ1-2; D gene unclear. Deletions cut 7 bases from V and 4 bases from J, with 22 bases between. The V gene's germline CDR1 is ENHRY and CDR2 SYGVKD. The CDR3 covers 16 residues. The CDR3 loop is CAITPKLDGQSYGYTF. The CDR3 DNA reads TGTGCCATCACCCCAAAGCTGGACGGCCAATCCTATGGCTACACCTTC.

Here the CDR3 reads CASSLSADRANYGYTF. The CDR3 region has the DNA TGTGCCAGCAGTTTATCGGCTGACAGGGCCAACTATGGCTACACCTTC. The chain employs TRBV27 and TRBJ1-2; the match to TRBD1 covers 7 bases. With 0 bases clipped from V and 2 bases from J, the junction kept 6 bases outside the gene matches. The CDR3 covers 16 residues. Germline-derived CDR1 and CDR2 are MNHEY and SMNVEV (reference sequence).

The chain is built from TRBV5-5 and TRBJ2-7, with D unresolved. The CDR3 extends over 14 amino acids. In germline, CDR1 is SGHKS, CDR2 YYEKEE (reference sequence). Trimming took 1 base from V and 2 from J, leaving 10 bases between them. CDR3 in amino acids: CASSLSRATYEQYF. The CDR3 DNA follows: TGTGCCAGCAGCTTGTCTCGGGCTACCTACGAGCAGTACTTC.

The rearrangement joins TRBV7-2 to TRBJ1-2; D is undetermined. From germline, CDR1 is SGHTA and CDR2 FQGNSA. The CDR3 is 13 residues long. V dropped 4 bases and J dropped 4 bases, with 10 bases sitting between them. The CDR3, as DNA: TGTGCCAGCAGCTCAACTAACAGCTATGGCTACACCTTC. Amino acid sequence: CASSSTNSYGYTF. The full variable domain, rest sourced from reference TRBV7-2 and TRBJ1-2, is GAGVSQSPSNKVTEKGKDVELRCDPISGHTALYWYRQSLGQGLEFLIYFQGNSAPDKSGLPSDRFSAERTGGSVSTLTIQRTQQEDSAVYLCASSSTNSYGYTFGSGTRLTVV.

The V gene is TRBV6-5, the J gene TRBJ2-7, with D perhaps assigned TRBD1 or TRBD2 (6 bases each). The germline CDR1 and CDR2 sequences are MNHEY and SVGAGI. This CDR3 comprises 14 residues. V lost 0 bases, J lost 6 bases, and 12 bases lay in between. As DNA, the CDR3 is TGTGCCAGCAGTTACTCGAGGGGGGCGCGCGAGCAGTACTTC. The encoded protein is CASSYSRGAREQYF.

The rearrangement uses TRBV7-3 and TRBJ2-3; no firm D call. The CDR3 is 12 residues long. V lost 8 bases, J lost 4 bases, and 10 bases lay in between. Germline V gene data show CDR1 as SGHTA and CDR2 as FQGTGA. The CDR3 loop reads CASSMDADTQYF. Here the CDR3 DNA reads TGTGCCAGCTCTATGGACGCAGATACGCAGTATTTT. The complete variable domain, with remaining parts taken from reference TRBV7-3 and TRBJ2-3, reads GAGVSQTPSNKVTEKGKYVELRCDPISGHTALYWYRQSLGQGPEFLIYFQGTGAADDSGLPNDRFFAVRPEGSVSTLKIQRTERGDSAVYLCASSMDADTQYFGPGTRLTVL.

The rearrangement links TRBV7-9 to TRBJ1-2; D might be TRBD1 (5 bases). CDR1 is SEHNR and CDR2 is FQNEAQ in the germline V gene (reference sequence). V was trimmed by 5 bases and J by 3 bases, leaving 10 bases between them. The length of the CDR3 is 13 residues. DNA of the CDR3: TGTGCCAGCAGCATGGACACTCACTATGGCTACACCTTC. This translates into CASSMDTHYGYTF. Based on the CDR3 plus reference TRBV7-9 and TRBJ1-2, the full variable domain is DTGVSQNPRHKITKRGQNVTFRCDPISEHNRLYWYRQTLGQGPEFLTYFQNEAQLEKSRLLSDRFSAERPKGSFSTLEIQRTEQGDSAMYLCASSMDTHYGYTFGSGTRLTVV.

The chain recombines TRBV5-1 with TRBJ1-2; 7 bases line up with TRBD1. Germline CDR1 reads SGHRS; CDR2 reads YFSETQ. Trimming cost V 5 bases and J 8 bases; bases outside gene matches: 15. The CDR3 loop spans 15 amino acids. The CDR3 DNA sequence: TGCGCCAGCAGAACCTCATCAGGGGGGGTAGCCGGCTACACCTTC. Its translation: CASRTSSGGVAGYTF.

J is TRBJ2-1 and V is TRBV19; tentatively, D is TRBD2 (6 bases). The V end lost 1 base, the J end lost 2 bases, and 9 bases lay between the germline ends. The CDR3 spans 15 residues. CDR1 and CDR2 (germline): LNHDA, SQIVND (reference sequence). CDR3 sequence reads: CASSIAPGAYNEQFF. CDR3 bases: TGTGCCAGTAGTATAGCCCCGGGAGCCTACAATGAGCAGTTCTTC.

Here the CDR3 reads CASTPSGGVNYGYTF. In DNA, the CDR3 is TGTGCCAGTACCCCATCCGGGGGCGTCAACTATGGCTACACCTTC. V is TRBV19 and J is TRBJ1-2, with a weak D call TRBD1 (6 bases). The CDR3 runs 15 residues. From germline, CDR1 is LNHDA and CDR2 SQIVND (reference sequence). V was trimmed by 7 bases and J by 2 bases, leaving 17 bases between them.

The rearrangement links TRBV10-1 to TRBJ2-7, with D uncertain. The CDR3 length is 12 residues. Germline CDR1 WNHNN, CDR2 SYGVQD (reference sequence). Trimming removed 2 bases at V and 1 base at J, with 3 bases between. CDR3 DNA: TGCGCCAGCAGTGAGGCTTCCTACGAGCAGTACTTC. Protein product: CASSEASYEQYF.

In DNA form, the CDR3 reads TGCGCCAGCAGCCTCCGGGCCACTAATGAAAAACTGTTTTTT. It yields the protein CASSLRATNEKLFF. The chain employs TRBV4-1 and TRBJ1-4; no reliable D call. The length of the CDR3 is 14 residues. The germline V and J ends were trimmed by 4 bases and 2 bases, with 8 bases remaining between them. Germline V CDR1 and CDR2: MGHRA, YSYEKL.